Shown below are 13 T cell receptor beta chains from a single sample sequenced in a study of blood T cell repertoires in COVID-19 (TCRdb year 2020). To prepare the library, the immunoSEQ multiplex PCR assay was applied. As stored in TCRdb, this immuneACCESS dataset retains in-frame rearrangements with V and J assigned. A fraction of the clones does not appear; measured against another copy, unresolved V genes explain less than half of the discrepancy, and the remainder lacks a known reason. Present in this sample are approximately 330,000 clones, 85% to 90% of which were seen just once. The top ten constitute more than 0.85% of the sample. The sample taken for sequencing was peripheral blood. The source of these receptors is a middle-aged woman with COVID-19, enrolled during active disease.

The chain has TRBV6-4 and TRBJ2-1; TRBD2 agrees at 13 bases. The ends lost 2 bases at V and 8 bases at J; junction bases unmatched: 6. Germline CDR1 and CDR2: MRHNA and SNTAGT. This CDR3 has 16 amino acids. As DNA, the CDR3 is TGTGCCAGCAGTGACGAACTAGCGGGGGGGCCGCATGAGCAGTTCTTC. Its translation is CASSDELAGGPHEQFF.

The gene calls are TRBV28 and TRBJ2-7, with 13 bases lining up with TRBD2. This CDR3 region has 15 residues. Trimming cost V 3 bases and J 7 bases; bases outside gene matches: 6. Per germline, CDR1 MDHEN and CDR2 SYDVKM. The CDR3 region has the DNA TGTGCCAGCAGTTTTTCCGGGACTAGCGGGACTGAGCAGTACTTC. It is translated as CASSFSGTSGTEQYF.

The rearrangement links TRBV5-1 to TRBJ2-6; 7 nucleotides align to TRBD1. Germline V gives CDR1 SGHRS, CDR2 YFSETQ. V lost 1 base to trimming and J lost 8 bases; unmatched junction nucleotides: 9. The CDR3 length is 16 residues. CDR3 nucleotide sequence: TGCGCCAGCAGCTTGTCCCTGACAGGGACGACCAACGTCCTGACTTTC. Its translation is CASSLSLTGTTNVLTF.

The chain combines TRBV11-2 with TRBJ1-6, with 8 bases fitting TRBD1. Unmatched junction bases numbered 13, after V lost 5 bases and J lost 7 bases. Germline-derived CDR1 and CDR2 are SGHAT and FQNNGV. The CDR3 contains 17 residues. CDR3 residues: CASSPRDRPVLNSPLHF. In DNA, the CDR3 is TGTGCCAGCAGCCCCCGGGACAGGCCTGTCCTGAATTCACCCCTCCACTTT.

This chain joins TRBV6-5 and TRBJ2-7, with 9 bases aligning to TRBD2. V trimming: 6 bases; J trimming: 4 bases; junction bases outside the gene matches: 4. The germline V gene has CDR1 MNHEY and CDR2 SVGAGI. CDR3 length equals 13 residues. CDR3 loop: CASRGTSRYEQYF. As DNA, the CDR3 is TGTGCCAGCAGGGGGACTAGCCGGTACGAGCAGTACTTC.

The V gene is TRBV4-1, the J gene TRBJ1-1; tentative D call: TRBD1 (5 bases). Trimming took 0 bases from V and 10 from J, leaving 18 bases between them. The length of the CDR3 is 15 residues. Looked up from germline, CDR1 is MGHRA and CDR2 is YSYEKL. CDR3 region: CASSQESRVVGRAFF. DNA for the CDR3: TGCGCCAGCAGCCAAGAAAGCAGGGTCGTAGGTAGAGCTTTCTTT.

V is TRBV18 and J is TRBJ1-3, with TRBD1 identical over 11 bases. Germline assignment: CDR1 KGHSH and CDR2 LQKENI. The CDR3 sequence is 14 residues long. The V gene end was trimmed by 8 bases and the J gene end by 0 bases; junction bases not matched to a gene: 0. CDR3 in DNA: TGTGCCAGCGGGACAGGGGGCTCTGGAAACACCATATATTTT. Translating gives CASGTGGSGNTIYF.

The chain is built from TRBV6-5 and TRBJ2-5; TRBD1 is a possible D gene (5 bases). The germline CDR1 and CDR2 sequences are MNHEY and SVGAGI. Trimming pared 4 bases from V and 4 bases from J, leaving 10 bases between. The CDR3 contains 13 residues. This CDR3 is CASSSVGVETQYF. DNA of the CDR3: TGTGCCAGCAGTTCGGTAGGGGTAGAGACCCAGTACTTC.

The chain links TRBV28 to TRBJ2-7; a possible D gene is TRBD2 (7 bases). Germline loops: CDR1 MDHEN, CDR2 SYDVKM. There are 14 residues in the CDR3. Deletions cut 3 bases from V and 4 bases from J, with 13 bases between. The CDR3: CASSLPGGFYEQYF. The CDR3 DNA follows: TGTGCCAGCAGTTTGCCGGGGGGCTTTTACGAGCAGTACTTC.

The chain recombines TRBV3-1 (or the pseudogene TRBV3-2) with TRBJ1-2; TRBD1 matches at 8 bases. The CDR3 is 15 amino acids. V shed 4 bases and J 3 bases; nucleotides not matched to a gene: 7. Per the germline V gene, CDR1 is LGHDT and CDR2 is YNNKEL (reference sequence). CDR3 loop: CASSPTGALDYGYTF. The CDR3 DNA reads TGTGCCAGCAGCCCGACAGGGGCCCTAGACTATGGCTACACCTTC.

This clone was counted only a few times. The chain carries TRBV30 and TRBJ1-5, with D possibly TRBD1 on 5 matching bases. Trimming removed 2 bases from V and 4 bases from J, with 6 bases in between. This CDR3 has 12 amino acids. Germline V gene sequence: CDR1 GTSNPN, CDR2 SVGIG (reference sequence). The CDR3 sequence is CAWSTGNQPQHF. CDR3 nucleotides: TGTGCCTGGAGTACAGGAAATCAGCCCCAGCATTTT.

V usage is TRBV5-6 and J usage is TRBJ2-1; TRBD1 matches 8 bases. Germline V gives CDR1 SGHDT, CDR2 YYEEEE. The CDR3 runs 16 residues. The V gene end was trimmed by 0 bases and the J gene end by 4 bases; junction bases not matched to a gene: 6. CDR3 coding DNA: TGTGCCAGCAGCTTGGCGGTACAGGGGGGATACAATGAGCAGTTCTTC. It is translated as CASSLAVQGGYNEQFF.

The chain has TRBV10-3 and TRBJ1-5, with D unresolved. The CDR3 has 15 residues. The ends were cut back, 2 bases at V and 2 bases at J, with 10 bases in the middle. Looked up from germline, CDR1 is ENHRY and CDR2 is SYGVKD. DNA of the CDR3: TGTGCCATCAGTGAGGAGGGAAGGGGCAATCAGCCCCAGCATTTT. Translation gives CAISEEGRGNQPQHF.